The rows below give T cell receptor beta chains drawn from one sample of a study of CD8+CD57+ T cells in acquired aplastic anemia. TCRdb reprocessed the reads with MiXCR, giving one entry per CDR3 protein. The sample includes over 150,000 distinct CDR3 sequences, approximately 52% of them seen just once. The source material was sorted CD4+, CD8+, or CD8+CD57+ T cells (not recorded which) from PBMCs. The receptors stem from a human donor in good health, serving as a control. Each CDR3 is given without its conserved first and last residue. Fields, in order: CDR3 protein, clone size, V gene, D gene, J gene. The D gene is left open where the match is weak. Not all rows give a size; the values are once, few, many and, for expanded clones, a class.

cdr3_aa: SVDTLYEQY
clone_size: many
v_call: TRBV29-1
d_call: NA
j_call: TRBJ2-7

cdr3_aa: AIDLGLAGNEQF
clone_size: NA
v_call: TRBV2
d_call: TRBD2
j_call: TRBJ2-1

cdr3_aa: SARGGDYYNEQF
clone_size: many
v_call: TRBV20-1
d_call: NA
j_call: TRBJ2-1

cdr3_aa: SVGTFGATEA
clone_size: few
v_call: TRBV29-1
d_call: NA
j_call: TRBJ2-6

cdr3_aa: SAEGNYGYT
clone_size: few
v_call: TRBV29-1
d_call: NA
j_call: TRBJ1-2

cdr3_aa: AISAENPAGTPYGYT
clone_size: many
v_call: TRBV10-3
d_call: NA
j_call: TRBJ1-2

cdr3_aa: ATSTSSTGARNQPQH
clone_size: many
v_call: TRBV10-3
d_call: TRBD1
j_call: TRBJ1-5

cdr3_aa: ASSPWGAGSDTQY
clone_size: many
v_call: TRBV6-2/TRBV6-3
d_call: NA
j_call: TRBJ2-3

cdr3_aa: ASSPPEGTDTQY
clone_size: few
v_call: TRBV18
d_call: NA
j_call: TRBJ2-3

cdr3_aa: ASSVGAETFSGNTIY
clone_size: many
v_call: TRBV9
d_call: NA
j_call: TRBJ1-3

cdr3_aa: ASSEDSYSNQPQH
clone_size: NA
v_call: TRBV2
d_call: NA
j_call: TRBJ1-5

cdr3_aa: SVEEGYEQY
clone_size: many
v_call: TRBV29-1
d_call: NA
j_call: TRBJ2-7

cdr3_aa: ASSPDSLGNTIY
clone_size: once
v_call: TRBV19
d_call: NA
j_call: TRBJ1-3

cdr3_aa: ASSPHEGSYGYT
clone_size: many
v_call: TRBV9
d_call: NA
j_call: TRBJ1-2

cdr3_aa: ASSAPLSPYEQY
clone_size: NA
v_call: TRBV7-9
d_call: NA
j_call: TRBJ2-7